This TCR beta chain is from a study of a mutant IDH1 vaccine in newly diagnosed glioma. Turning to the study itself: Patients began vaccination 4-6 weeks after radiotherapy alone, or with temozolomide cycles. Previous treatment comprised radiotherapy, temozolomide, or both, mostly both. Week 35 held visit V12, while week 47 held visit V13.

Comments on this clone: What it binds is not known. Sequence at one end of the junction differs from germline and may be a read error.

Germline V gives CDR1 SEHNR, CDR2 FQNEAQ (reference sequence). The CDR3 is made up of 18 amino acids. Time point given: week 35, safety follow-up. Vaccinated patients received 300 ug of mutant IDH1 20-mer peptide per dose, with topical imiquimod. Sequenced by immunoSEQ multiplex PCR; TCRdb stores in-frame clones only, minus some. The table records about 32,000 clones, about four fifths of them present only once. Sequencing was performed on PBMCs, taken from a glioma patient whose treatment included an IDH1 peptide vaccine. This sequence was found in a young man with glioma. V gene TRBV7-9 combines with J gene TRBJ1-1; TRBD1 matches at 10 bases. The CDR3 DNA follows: TGTGCCAGCAGCCTAGCCCGGGGGACAGGGGCGATGAACACTGAAGCTTTCTTT. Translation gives CASSLARGTGAMNTEAFF.